The 3 T cell receptor beta chains listed next were all sequenced from one sample in a study of OX40 agonist ivuxolimab in advanced cancers. Clones were sequenced by immunoSEQ multiplex PCR, and TCRdb holds only the in-frame ones, with some missing. The sample lists 60,000 to 75,000 clones; 75% to 95% were seen once. The sequencing here drew on CD4+ or CD8+ T cells sorted from blood, taken in a trial of the OX40 agonist ivuxolimab. The origin of the receptors is an adult with an advanced solid tumor such as melanoma, head and neck, liver or kidney cancer.

In its sample, this clone was seen once. The V gene is TRBV7-9, the J gene TRBJ2-7, with 8 bases that match TRBD1. V dropped 5 bases and J dropped 7; count of bases not matched to a gene: 10. The CDR3 length is 14 residues. Germline loops: CDR1 SEHNR, CDR2 FQNEAQ (reference sequence). Here the CDR3 reads CASSRTGSREEQYF. CDR3 in DNA: TGTGCCAGCAGCCGGACAGGGTCACGGGAAGAGCAGTACTTC.

The genes are TRBV27 and TRBJ2-2; 13 bases align to TRBD2. The ends lost 5 bases at V and 3 bases at J; junction bases unmatched: 9. Looked up from germline, CDR1 is MNHEY and CDR2 is SMNVEV (reference sequence). The CDR3 is made up of 18 amino acids. The CDR3 sequence is CASSPPTSGRVHTGELFF. CDR3 sequence (DNA): TGTGCCAGCAGTCCACCTACTAGCGGGAGGGTTCACACCGGGGAGCTGTTTTTT.

This chain connects TRBV19 to TRBJ1-4; possibly TRBD1 for D (6 bases). The CDR3 spans 15 residues. CDR1 is LNHDA and CDR2 is SQIVND in the germline V gene (reference sequence). Trimming removed 3 bases from V and 0 bases from J, with 8 bases in between. CDR3 in amino acids: CASSMGASTNEKLFF. The CDR3 region has the DNA TGTGCCAGTAGTATGGGGGCATCAACTAATGAAAAACTGTTTTTT.